The clone carrying this T cell receptor (beta chain) was found once. Its antigen is as yet unknown. This specimen belongs to a study of cytomegalovirus exposure and HLA in healthy donors. Overall study context: Researchers previously reported finding fewer than 120 million unique TCR beta sequences from about 170 million T cells.

General study points: The CMV antigen specificity of three CMV-associated chains was confirmed through in vitro analysis. An analysis was carried out later, and it reportedly showed fewer N-insertions in an Asian-associated ancestry cluster than the roughly 670-donor mean. Reports indicated that the classifier achieved high specificity and sensitivity in diagnosing cytomegalovirus status.

PCR amplification relied on 60 Vbeta primers (plus 13 Jbeta primers). Some clones are missing from TCRdb's copy, which holds only in-frame ones; the method was immunoSEQ multiplex PCR. The sample comprises around 110,000 clones, 70% to 75% of which are singletons, and over 1.5% rests with the top ten. Per the germline V gene, CDR1 is MNHNS and CDR2 is SASEGT. This CDR3 contains 15 residues. V lost 6 bases to trimming and J lost 3 bases, with 15 bases between them. The TCR originated in a woman younger than 30 in good health and CMV-seronegative. The V gene is TRBV6-1, the J gene TRBJ2-1, with D possibly matching TRBD2 (7 bases). Sequencing was performed on PBMCs. CDR3 DNA: TGTGCCAGCAGCCGGGGGCGGGGGTACTACAATGAGCAGTTCTTC. Translating it yields CASSRGRGYYNEQFF.